A single sample is the source of the 20 T cell receptor beta chains below, sequenced in a study of cytomegalovirus exposure and HLA in healthy donors. Vbeta (60) and Jbeta (13) primers were used in the PCR. Measured with immunoSEQ multiplex PCR; TCRdb has only the in-frame clones, and not every one. The profile shows under 110,000 clones, approximately 85% of them singletons. Input material: PBMCs. Receptors originate from a middle-aged man in good health and CMV-seronegative.

The chain employs TRBV18 and TRBJ1-2; D is perhaps TRBD1 (6 bases). Germline V lookup: CDR1 KGHSH, CDR2 LQKENI. V lost 3 bases, J lost 0 bases, and 14 bases lay in between. The CDR3 spans 16 residues. The CDR3 nucleotides read TGTGCCAGCTCACCTCCGACAGGTACAGCTAACTATGGCTACACCTTC. Its protein is CASSPPTGTANYGYTF. The whole variable domain, filled in from reference TRBV18 and TRBJ1-2, reads NAGVMQNPRHLVRRRGQEARLRCSPMKGHSHVYWYRQLPEEGLKFMVYLQKENIIDESGMPKERFSAEFPKEGPSILRIQQVVRGDSAAYFCASSPPTGTANYGYTFGSGTRLTVV.

The chain carries TRBV7-8 and TRBJ1-6; D unclear. Germline-derived CDR1 and CDR2 are SGHVS and FQNEAQ. The CDR3 spans 14 residues. Trimming removed 1 base from V and 4 bases from J, with 5 bases in between. The CDR3 nucleotides are TGTGCCAGCAGCTTAGACGGGTATAATTCACCCCTCCACTTT. Amino acids: CASSLDGYNSPLHF.

V is TRBV5-1 and J is TRBJ1-2; 8 bases are a match to TRBD1. The germline gives CDR1 SGHRS, CDR2 YFSETQ. This CDR3 comprises 14 residues. V dropped 2 bases and J dropped 7; count of bases not matched to a gene: 7. The CDR3 region is CASSFTTDRVGYTF. The CDR3 DNA reads TGCGCCAGCAGCTTCACGACGGACAGGGTTGGCTACACCTTC.

This clone was picked up one time. The V gene is TRBV4-2, the J gene TRBJ2-1, with a tentative D call TRBD2 (6 bases). V shed 5 bases and J shed 12 bases, with 20 bases lying between them. Germline-derived CDR1 and CDR2 are LGHNA and YNFKEQ. The CDR3 totals 14 residues. The CDR3 nucleotides are TGTGCCAGCAGCTCTCGGACTCTGATGGAGGGGCAGTTCTTC. Residues: CASSSRTLMEGQFF.

The chain recombines TRBV7-9 with TRBJ1-1, with 8 bases fitting TRBD1. CDR3 length equals 14 residues. J was trimmed by 5 bases and V by 5 bases; bases with no gene match: 7. CDR1 and CDR2 from the germline V gene are SEHNR and FQNEAQ (reference sequence). Written as DNA, the CDR3 is TGTGCCAGCAGCGAACAGGGGGAGGGAACTGAAGCTTTCTTT. Encoded protein: CASSEQGEGTEAFF.

V gene TRBV7-6 combines with J gene TRBJ1-3, with TRBD1 matching over 9 bases. V dropped 3 bases and J dropped 3; count of bases not matched to a gene: 6. CDR3 size: 16 residues. Germline assignment: CDR1 SGHVS and CDR2 FNYEAQ. The CDR3 protein is CASSLWTGEGGNTIYF. The CDR3 nucleotides are TGTGCCAGCAGCTTGTGGACAGGGGAAGGTGGAAACACCATATATTTT. The full variable domain, in which reference TRBV7-6 and TRBJ1-3 provide the parts outside the CDR3, is GAGVSQSPRYKVTKRGQDVALRCDPISGHVSLYWYRQALGQGPEFLTYFNYEAQQDKSGLPNDRFSAERPEGSISTLTIQRTEQRDSAMYRCASSLWTGEGGNTIYFGEGSWLTVV.

The chain couples TRBV10-1 to TRBJ1-1; D might be TRBD1 (5 bases). The germline V gene has CDR1 WNHNN and CDR2 SYGVQD (reference sequence). The CDR3 totals 15 residues. Trimming cost V 3 bases and J 1 base, with 12 bases left between them. This CDR3 reads CASSDRGQANTEAFF. The CDR3 nucleotides read TGCGCCAGCAGTGACCGCGGACAAGCGAACACTGAAGCTTTCTTT.

This chain uses TRBV27 with TRBJ2-7; no clear D. Germline CDR1 and CDR2: MNHEY and SMNVEV (reference sequence). The ends were cut back, 2 bases at V and 3 bases at J, with 14 bases in the middle. This CDR3 has 15 amino acids. The chain's CDR3 is CASSLKAANFYEQYF. The CDR3 bases are TGTGCCAGCAGTTTAAAGGCGGCGAACTTCTACGAGCAGTACTTC.

The chain recombines TRBV9 with TRBJ1-1; no clear D. The V gene's germline CDR1 is SGDLS and CDR2 YYNGEE. The CDR3 is 13 amino acids. V was cut by 4 bases and J by 0 bases, with 7 bases left in between. The CDR3 nucleotides read TGTGCCAGCAGCTTCACTTTGAACACTGAAGCTTTCTTT. It yields the protein CASSFTLNTEAFF.

The chain joins TRBV30 to TRBJ2-1, with 8 bases fitting TRBD2. V was pared by 4 bases and J by 5 bases, with 7 bases of the junction left unmatched. The V gene's germline CDR1 is GTSNPN and CDR2 SVGIG (reference sequence). This CDR3 is 14 amino acids long. CDR3 amino acids: CAWTSGLAHNEQFF. CDR3 DNA: TGTGCCTGGACATCAGGACTAGCACACAATGAGCAGTTCTTC.

The rearrangement joins TRBV30 to TRBJ2-7, with D perhaps TRBD2 (7 bases). From germline, CDR1 is GTSNPN and CDR2 SVGIG (reference sequence). The V gene lost 4 bases and the J gene lost 0 bases, with 16 bases spanning the gap. This CDR3 has 15 amino acids. The CDR3 is CAWTLGASGSYEQYF. The DNA for the CDR3 is TGTGCCTGGACCCTGGGGGCTAGCGGCTCCTACGAGCAGTACTTC.

The chain combines TRBV11-2 with TRBJ2-5; unclear D gene. V lost 0 bases and J 1 base, leaving 12 bases between the germline ends. The CDR3 is 16 residues long. Germline values: CDR1 SGHAT, CDR2 FQNNGV. The CDR3 loop is CASSLDPSGIQETQYF. The CDR3 DNA is TGTGCCAGCAGCTTAGACCCCTCCGGTATCCAAGAGACCCAGTACTTC.

The gene calls are TRBV10-3 and TRBJ1-1, with 9 positions matching TRBD1. With V trimmed by 7 bases and J by 4 bases, 7 bases remained unmatched. Germline-derived CDR1 and CDR2 are ENHRY and SYGVKD. This CDR3 comprises 14 residues. The CDR3 sequence is CAINTGQGGTEAFF. As DNA, the CDR3 is TGTGCCATCAATACGGGACAGGGTGGCACTGAAGCTTTCTTT.

This chain uses TRBV19 with TRBJ2-5; 11 nucleotides agree with TRBD2. The V gene end was trimmed by 5 bases and the J gene end by 5 bases; junction bases not matched to a gene: 7. CDR3 length equals 15 residues. The V gene's germline CDR1 is LNHDA and CDR2 SQIVND (reference sequence). CDR3 protein: CASSSPTSGVETQYF. The CDR3 DNA reads as TGTGCCAGTAGTTCCCCGACTAGCGGGGTTGAGACCCAGTACTTC.

This chain uses TRBV4-1 with TRBJ2-7, with D possibly TRBD2 on 6 matching bases. The germline V gene has CDR1 MGHRA and CDR2 YSYEKL. The CDR3 has 19 amino acids. With 1 base removed from V and 0 bases from J, the gap between germline ends came to 22 bases. DNA for the CDR3: TGCGCCAGCAGCCAAGTTGGGGGGAGAAGCCGATTCAGCTCCTACGAGCAGTACTTC. It encodes CASSQVGGRSRFSSYEQYF.

This clone has just a few counts. This chain joins TRBV6-4 and TRBJ2-1; D is unresolved. The CDR3 spans 13 residues. V was trimmed by 3 bases and J by 5 bases, leaving 8 bases between them. Germline V gene lookup returns CDR1 MRHNA and CDR2 SNTAGT. CDR3 amino acids: CASSELVDNEQFF. The CDR3 DNA is TGTGCCAGCAGTGAGTTGGTAGACAATGAGCAGTTCTTC.

The V call is TRBV29-1, the J call TRBJ2-5; D is perhaps TRBD1 (6 bases). V lost 2 bases to trimming and J lost 11 bases, with 18 bases between them. Germline V gene sequence: CDR1 SQVTM, CDR2 ANQGSEA. This CDR3 comprises 13 residues. CDR3 region: CSVETGPQERQYF. CDR3 bases: TGCAGCGTTGAAACAGGGCCTCAAGAGAGACAGTACTTC.

The chain has TRBV5-1 and TRBJ2-2; D is undetermined. V dropped 4 bases and J dropped 2 bases, with 12 bases sitting between them. The CDR3 has 15 amino acids. CDR1 SGHRS and CDR2 YFSETQ come from the germline V gene. CDR3 sequence reads: CASSRVPANTGELFF. Written as DNA, the CDR3 is TGCGCCAGCAGCCGGGTCCCAGCTAACACCGGGGAGCTGTTTTTT.

V is TRBV19 and J is TRBJ1-1; 7 nucleotides match TRBD1. CDR1 LNHDA and CDR2 SQIVND come from the germline V gene (reference sequence). The CDR3 loop spans 15 amino acids. The V gene end was trimmed by 4 bases and the J gene end by 0 bases; junction bases not matched to a gene: 5. CDR3 in DNA: TGTGCCAGTAGTAGTCGGGGACAGATGAACACTGAAGCTTTCTTT. This translates into CASSSRGQMNTEAFF.

To note about this clone: The same CDR3 can be traced to other DNA sequences in this sample. The chain carries TRBV9 and TRBJ2-5; D uncertain. The CDR3 is made up of 13 amino acids. Germline V gene data show CDR1 as SGDLS and CDR2 as YYNGEE. V lost 0 bases and J 4 bases, leaving 7 bases between the germline ends. The CDR3 here is CASSVGARETQYF. CDR3 sequence (DNA): TGTGCCAGCAGCGTAGGGGCCCGAGAGACCCAGTACTTC.